One and the same sample provided the 6 T cell receptor beta chains below, sequenced in a study of spatial heterogeneity in lung cancer. TCRdb re-called the 5' RACE reads through MiXCR, storing one row per CDR3 protein. The sample holds 39,000 or so distinct CDR3 sequences; 6% to 8% are singletons and the top ten take under 30%. Indicated time point: sample taken at primary tumor resection. The starting material was PBMCs, obtained at surgery. These receptors were obtained from a male donor with early-stage non-small cell lung cancer.

The chain combines TRBV6-4 with TRBJ2-1, with 13 bases that match TRBD2. The CDR3 runs to 15 residues. CDR1 is MRHNA and CDR2 is SNTAGT in the germline V gene. V lost 5 bases to trimming and J lost 5 bases; unmatched junction nucleotides: 3. The CDR3 DNA is TGTGCCAGCAGTCAAACTAGCGGGGGGGACAATGAGCAGTTCTTC. Its translation is CASSQTSGGDNEQFF.

This clonotype was seen at least ten times. CDR3 coding DNA: TGTGCCAGCAGCTTGATAGTTCGACCATTCGGGGAGCTGTTTTTT. Its translation is CASSLIVRPFGELFF. The chain combines TRBV6-5 with TRBJ2-2, with no clear D. The CDR3 extends over 15 amino acids. Trimming removed 6 bases from V and 7 bases from J, with 18 bases in between. Germline lookup yields CDR1 MNHEY and CDR2 SVGAGI.

As concerns this clonotype: It may be a read error: a sequence one base away is much more abundant. This is likely a read error, given that the CDR3 carries no conserved phenylalanine or tryptophan at its end. The chain couples TRBV4-3 to TRBJ2-1, with D possibly being TRBD1 or TRBD2 (6 bases each). Trimming shortened V by 0 bases and J by 3 bases, and 12 bases separated the two germline ends. The length of the CDR3 is 16 residues. The germline gives CDR1 LGHNA, CDR2 YSLEER. The CDR3 reads CASSQDGGLGYNEQFL. The CDR3 coding sequence is TGCGCCAGCAGCCAAGATGGGGGGCTAGGCTACAATGAGCAGTTCCTC.

This clonotype was seen at least ten times. The gene calls are TRBV28 and TRBJ2-5, with 10 bases matching TRBD2. The CDR3 has 17 residues. J lost 4 bases, V lost 4 bases, and 12 bases had no gene match. CDR1 is MDHEN and CDR2 is SYDVKM in the germline V gene. The CDR3 coding sequence is TGTGCCAGCAGTTCCGGACTAGCGGAAGGGGAAAGAGAGACCCAGTACTTC. It codes for CASSSGLAEGERETQYF.

In its sample, this clonotype was seen many times. The chain joins TRBV12-3 or TRBV12-4 to TRBJ1-2; D may be TRBD1 (6 bases). This CDR3 contains 14 residues. V was shortened by 5 bases and J by 6 bases, with 16 bases between the two germline ends. CDR3 sequence reads: CASSPRWGGHGYTF. CDR3 bases: TGTGCCAGCAGTCCGAGATGGGGGGGCCATGGCTACACCTTC.

The sample holds a few counts of this clonotype. The genes are TRBV18 and TRBJ1-5; 7 positions agree with TRBD1. The CDR3 spans 15 residues. Germline V gene data show CDR1 as KGHSH and CDR2 as LQKENI. Trimming at V came to 3 bases and at J to 7 bases, leaving 9 bases not matched to a gene. The CDR3 here is CASSPTQQGLQPQHF. The CDR3 DNA reads as TGTGCCAGCTCACCGACTCAACAGGGGCTGCAGCCCCAGCATTTT.